The present entry profiles one T cell receptor (beta chain) with its context. The table came from immunoSEQ multiplex PCR; TCRdb's copy has only in-frame clones and leaves some out. This table holds about 150,000 clones, 92% found once. The germline V and J ends were trimmed by 0 bases and 0 bases, with 13 bases remaining between them. This CDR3 region has 18 residues. Germline values: CDR1 SGHTS, CDR2 YDEGEE. The data were obtained in a study of T cell responses to AZD1222 COVID-19 vaccine. This clonotype originated in an adult in good health. This material consisted of peripheral blood, taken on day 0 of AZD1222 vaccination. The chain recombines TRBV5-8 with TRBJ1-6; D not resolved. The CDR3 DNA reads as TGTGCCAGCAGCTTGGGCAATCAGCCGAGCTCCTATAATTCACCCCTCCACTTT. Amino acids: CASSLGNQPSSYNSPLHF. The entire variable domain, with the rest obtained from reference TRBV5-8 and TRBJ1-6, is as follows: EAGVTQSPTHLIKTRGQQATLRCSPISGHTSVYWYQQALGLGLQFLLWYDEGEERNRGNFPPRFSGRQFPNYSSELNVNALELEDSALYLCASSLGNQPSSYNSPLHFGNGTRLTVT.